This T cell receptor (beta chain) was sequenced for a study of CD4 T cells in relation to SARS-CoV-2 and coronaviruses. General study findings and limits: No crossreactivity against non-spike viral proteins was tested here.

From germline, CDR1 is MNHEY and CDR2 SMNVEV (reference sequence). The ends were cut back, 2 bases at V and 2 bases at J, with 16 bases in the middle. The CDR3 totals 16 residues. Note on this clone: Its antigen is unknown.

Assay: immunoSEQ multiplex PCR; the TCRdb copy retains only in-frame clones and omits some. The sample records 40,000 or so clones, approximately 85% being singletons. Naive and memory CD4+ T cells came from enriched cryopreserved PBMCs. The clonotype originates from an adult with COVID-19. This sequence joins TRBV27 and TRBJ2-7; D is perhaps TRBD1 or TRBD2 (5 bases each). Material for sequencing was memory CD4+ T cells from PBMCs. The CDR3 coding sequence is TGTGCCAGCAGTTTACGCTGGGGCGGGCGCGCCTACGAGCAGTACTTC. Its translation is CASSLRWGGRAYEQYF.